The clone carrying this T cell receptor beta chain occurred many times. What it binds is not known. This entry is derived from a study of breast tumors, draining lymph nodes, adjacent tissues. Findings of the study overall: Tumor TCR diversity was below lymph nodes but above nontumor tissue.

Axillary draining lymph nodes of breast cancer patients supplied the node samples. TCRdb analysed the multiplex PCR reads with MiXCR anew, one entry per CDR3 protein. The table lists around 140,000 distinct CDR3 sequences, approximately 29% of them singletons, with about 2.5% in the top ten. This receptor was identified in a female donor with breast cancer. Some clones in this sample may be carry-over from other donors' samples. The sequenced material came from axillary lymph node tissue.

The CDR3 protein is CASSSIRSSYNSPLHF. The CDR3, as DNA: TGTGCCAGCAGCAGTATTCGGAGCTCCTATAATTCACCCCTCCACTTT. The genes are TRBV5-6 and TRBJ1-6, with no clear D. The germline gives CDR1 SGHDT, CDR2 YYEEEE. CDR3 length: 16 residues. The ends were cut back, 4 bases at V and 0 bases at J, with 11 bases in the middle.